This is a list of T cell receptor beta chains from one sample in a study of response to subunit inactivated influenza vaccine. MiXCR, applied by TCRdb to the RT-PCR reads, yields one record per CDR3 protein. The table has about 520,000 distinct CDR3 sequences, 10% to 11% seen once. Sequencing was performed on PBMCs from blood, taken about 40 days after vaccination. All receptors come from a man aged 45 to 65 who received an inactivated influenza vaccine. The CDR3 runs from the conserved cysteine through the conserved F or W. D genes are given only for firm matches. A clone size is listed for some rows: how often the clone was seen (once, few, many), or a class if it is expanded.

V	size	D	J	DNA	CDR3
TRBV30	few	NA	TRBJ1-1	TGTGCCTGGAGGGGGGCAAGCCCTGAAGCTTTCTTT	CAWRGASPEAFF
TRBV9	few	TRBD2	TRBJ2-1	TGTGCCAGCAGCGCCGGGACTAGCGGAGTGTACAATGAGCAGTTCTTC	CASSAGTSGVYNEQFF
TRBV5-1	many	NA	TRBJ2-2	TGCGCCAGCAGACCTGGGGGTACCAACACCGGGGAGCTGTTTTTT	CASRPGGTNTGELFF
TRBV12-3/TRBV12-4	few	TRBD2	TRBJ2-1	TGTGCCAGCAGGCCCCCTAGCGGGGGATGGGGTGAGCAGTTCTTC	CASRPPSGGWGEQFF
TRBV5-1	many	NA	TRBJ2-1	TGCGCCAGCAGCTTGGGAGGGGGAACCTACAATGAGCAGTTCTTC	CASSLGGGTYNEQFF
TRBV20-1	NA	NA	TRBJ2-2	TGCAGTGCTAGAGATTTAACGCTTTCTTACACCGGGGAGCTGTTTTTT	CSARDLTLSYTGELFF
TRBV11-1	NA	TRBD1	TRBJ2-5	TGTGCCAGCAGCAAGGGACAGACCGGAAGGGAGACCCAGTACTTC	CASSKGQTGRETQYF
TRBV4-1	few	NA	TRBJ2-3	TGCGCCAGCAAGGCGACAACGGGAATCTCAGGGGCGAGTGGAGATACGCAGTATTTT	CASKATTGISGASGDTQYF
TRBV6-2/TRBV6-3	NA	TRBD1	TRBJ2-2	TGTGCCAGCACCCGGGACAGGGGATCGAGTAGGCACACCGGGGAGCTGTTTTTT	CASTRDRGSSRHTGELFF
TRBV11-2	NA	NA	TRBJ1-4	TGTGCCAGCAGCTTAGACCGAAGTAATGAAAAACTGTTTTTT	CASSLDRSNEKLFF
TRBV6-2/TRBV6-3	NA	TRBD1	TRBJ2-4	TGTGCCAGCAGTTACAGACAGGGGGCGATCTCAGAGGCCAAAAACATTCAGTACTTC	CASSYRQGAISEAKNIQYF
TRBV7-9	many	NA	TRBJ1-5	TGTGCCAGCTCCCCGGGGAATCAGCCCCAGCATTTT	CASSPGNQPQHF
TRBV5-1	few	NA	TRBJ2-7	TGCGCCAGCAGCTCTGAGGGGCGCACCTACGAGCAGTACTTC	CASSSEGRTYEQYF
TRBV9	NA	NA	TRBJ1-1	TGTGCCAGCAGCGTGCACTTGAACACTGAAGCTTTCTTT	CASSVHLNTEAFF
TRBV4-1	many	NA	TRBJ1-1	TGCGCCAGCAGCCTATACAGGGAGAACACTGAAGCTTTCTTT	CASSLYRENTEAFF
TRBV12-3/TRBV12-4	many	TRBD2	TRBJ2-1	TGTGCCAGCAGTATACGGGCTAGCGGGGTTTTGTACAATGAGCAGTTCTTC	CASSIRASGVLYNEQFF